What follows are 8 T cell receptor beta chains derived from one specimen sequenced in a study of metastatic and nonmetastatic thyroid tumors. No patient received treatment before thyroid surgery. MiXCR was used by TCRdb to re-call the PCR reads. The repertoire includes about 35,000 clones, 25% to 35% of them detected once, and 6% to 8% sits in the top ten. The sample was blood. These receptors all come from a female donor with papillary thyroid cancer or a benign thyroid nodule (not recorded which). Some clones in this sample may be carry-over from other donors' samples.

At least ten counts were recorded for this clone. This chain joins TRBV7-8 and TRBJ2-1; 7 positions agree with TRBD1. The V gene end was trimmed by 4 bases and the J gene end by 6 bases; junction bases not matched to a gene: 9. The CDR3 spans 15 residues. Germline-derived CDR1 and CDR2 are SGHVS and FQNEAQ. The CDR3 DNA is TGTGCCAGCAGCTCACAGGGGCTCTCATCCAATGAGCAGTTCTTC. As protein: CASSSQGLSSNEQFF.

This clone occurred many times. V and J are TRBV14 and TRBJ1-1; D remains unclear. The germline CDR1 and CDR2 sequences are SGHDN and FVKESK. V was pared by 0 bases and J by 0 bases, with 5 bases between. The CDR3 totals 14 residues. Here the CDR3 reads CASSQESVNTEAFF. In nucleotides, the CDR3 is TGTGCCAGCAGCCAAGAGAGCGTGAACACTGAAGCTTTCTTT.

The CDR3 DNA sequence: TGCAGTGCTAGACTAATCTATACGATCCGGGACAGCCCCAAGGAGACCCAGTACTTC. Protein sequence: CSARLIYTIRDSPKETQYF. V usage is TRBV20-1 and J usage is TRBJ2-5, with TRBD1 matching over 7 bases. CDR1 DFQATT and CDR2 SNEGSKA come from the germline V gene (reference sequence). V shed 2 bases and J 5 bases; nucleotides not matched to a gene: 23. The CDR3 is 19 residues long.

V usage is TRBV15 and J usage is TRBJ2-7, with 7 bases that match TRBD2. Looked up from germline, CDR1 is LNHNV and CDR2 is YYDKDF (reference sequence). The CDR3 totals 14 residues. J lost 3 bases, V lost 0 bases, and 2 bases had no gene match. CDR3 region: CATSRDGGGYEQYF. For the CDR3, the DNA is TGTGCCACCAGCAGAGATGGGGGGGGCTACGAGCAGTACTTC.

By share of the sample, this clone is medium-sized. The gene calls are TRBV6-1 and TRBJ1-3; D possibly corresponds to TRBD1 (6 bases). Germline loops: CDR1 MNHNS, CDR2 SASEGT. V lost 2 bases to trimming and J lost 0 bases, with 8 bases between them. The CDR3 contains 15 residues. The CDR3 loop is CASSERGGSGNTIYF. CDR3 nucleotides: TGTGCCAGCAGTGAAAGGGGGGGCTCTGGAAACACCATATATTTT.

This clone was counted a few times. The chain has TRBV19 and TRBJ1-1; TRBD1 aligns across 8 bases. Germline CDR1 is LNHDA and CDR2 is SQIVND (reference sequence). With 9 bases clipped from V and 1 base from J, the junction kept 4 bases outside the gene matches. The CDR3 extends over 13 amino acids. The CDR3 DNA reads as TGTGCCAGCAGCGACAGGGGGAACACTGAAGCTTTCTTT. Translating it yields CASSDRGNTEAFF.

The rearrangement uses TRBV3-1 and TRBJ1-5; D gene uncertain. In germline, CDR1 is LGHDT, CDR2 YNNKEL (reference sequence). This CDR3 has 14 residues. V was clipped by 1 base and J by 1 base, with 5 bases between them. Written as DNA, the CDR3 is TGTGCCAGCAGCCAAGGCGGGAGCAATCAGCCCCAGCATTTT. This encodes CASSQGGSNQPQHF.

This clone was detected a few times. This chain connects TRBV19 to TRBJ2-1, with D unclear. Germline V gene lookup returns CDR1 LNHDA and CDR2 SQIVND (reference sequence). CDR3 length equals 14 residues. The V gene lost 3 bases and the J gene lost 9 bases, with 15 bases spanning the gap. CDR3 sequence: CASSIRSSIGEQFF. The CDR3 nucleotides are TGTGCCAGTAGTATCCGGTCCTCTATAGGTGAGCAGTTCTTC.